The T cell receptor beta chain under discussion was sequenced for a study of CD8 T cells in ankylosing spondylitis (dated by TCRdb to the late 2010s). Concerning the study at large: The study profiled T cell receptor beta repertoires in healthy donors and ankylosing spondylitis patients to find disease-linked TCR variants. In total, the full study cohort was made up of roughly 110 healthy donors and about two dozen ankylosing spondylitis patients. Peripheral blood samples were taken, and synovial fluid was additionally collected from ankylosing spondylitis patients.

As regards this clonotype: Its antigen is currently not known. No qualities accompany the bases; no much larger clone lies one base away.

What the research found in general, with its limitations: Some motif variants had previously been reported in the synovial fluid and blood of reactive arthritis patients, which suggests shared mechanisms of disease initiation. A TCR beta motif made up of eight highly homologous amino acid variants appeared to be characteristic of blood from ankylosing spondylitis patients. The disease-linked clones showed a CD8+ phenotype and occurred at relatively low frequencies in peripheral blood. According to the report, matched synovial fluid samples from ankylosing spondylitis patients were significantly enriched for the disease-linked clones.

Sequencing used an Illumina HiSeq 2500. Quantitative 5'-RACE with molecular barcodes was used to prepare TCR beta libraries. Processing in the source paper ran as follows. A new computational method based on a probabilistic model of VDJ rearrangement was used to identify disease-linked TCR variants. TCRdb's own reprocessing of the public reads used fastp at Q25 and MiXCR and kept productive beta chains. One record per CDR3 amino acid sequence lists the most common genes and DNA. It is TCRdb's table, rather than the study itself, that gives the V and J calls and clone size. The table for this sample lists approximately 350,000 distinct CDR3 sequences; approximately 20% of them were counted only once. About an eighth of the sample is taken by the ten largest. The junction shows trimming of 5 bases on V and 6 bases on J, and the gene matches do not reach 10 bases of it. The CDR3 goes from the cysteine to the phenylalanine over 14 residues. Just the 42-base CDR3 DNA is kept, in frame starting at base 1. The germline V gene supplies CDR1 SGHAT and CDR2 FQNNGV.

The TCR originated in a male donor with ankylosing spondylitis or in good health (not recorded which). Rearrangement joined TRBV11-2 to TRBJ2-7; 7 middle bases align to TRBD1. Sequencing was done on a sample of blood, either unsorted or a sorted T cell fraction (not recorded which). The DNA reads TGTGCCAGCAGCCAACGACAGGGCCTAGTCGAGCAGTACTTC. It translates to CASSQRQGLVEQYF.